This T cell receptor beta chain was sequenced for a study of OX40 agonist ivuxolimab in advanced cancers. Study context: All patients had ivuxolimab intravenously every 2 weeks at 0.01 to 10 mg/kg. Enrolled patients in dose escalation had cancers that were hepatocellular carcinoma, melanoma, renal cell or head and neck cancer.

Points from the study as a whole: Clonal expansion was seen in CD4+ and CD8+ blood T cells by week 6 at 0.1 to 3.0 mg/kg.

Clones were sequenced by immunoSEQ multiplex PCR, and TCRdb holds only the in-frame ones, with some missing. Among some 68,000 clones listed, approximately 80% were seen once. Deletions cut 5 bases from V and 4 bases from J, with 17 bases between. The length of the CDR3 is 15 residues. CDR1 and CDR2 from the germline V gene are SGHVS and FQNEAQ. Concerning this clone itself: Its antigen is unidentified.

The TCR was taken from an adult with an advanced solid tumor such as melanoma, head and neck, liver or kidney cancer. The V call is TRBV7-8, the J call TRBJ1-2, with D possibly TRBD1 on 6 matching bases. This specimen consisted of CD4+ or CD8+ T cells sorted from blood, obtained in a trial of the OX40 agonist ivuxolimab. This CDR3 reads CASSEKWDTVYGYTF. DNA of the CDR3: TGTGCCAGCAGCGAAAAGTGGGACACCGTCTATGGCTACACCTTC. Full variable domain (rest looked up from reference TRBV7-8 and TRBJ1-2): GAGVSQSPRYKVAKRGQDVALRCDPISGHVSLFWYQQALGQGPEFLTYFQNEAQLDKSGLPSDRFFAERPEGSVSTLKIQRTQQEDSAVYLCASSEKWDTVYGYTFGSGTRLTVV.